This T cell receptor (beta chain) was identified in a study of blood T cell repertoires in COVID-19. Per the germline V gene, CDR1 is SGHTA and CDR2 is FQGNSA. The CDR3 has 13 amino acids. V lost 4 bases and J lost 7, with 13 bases in between. Clones were read by immunoSEQ multiplex PCR, and TCRdb kept only the in-frame ones, dropping some. The sample contains about 140,000 clones, approximately 90% of which appear only once. The sequenced sample consisted of peripheral blood. The chain is built from TRBV7-2 and TRBJ1-1; no firm D call. The clonotype was recovered from an elderly woman with acute or convalescent COVID-19. The CDR3 nucleotides are TGTGCCAGCAGCTCGTTAGCCCTCAATGAAGCTTTCTTT. It specifies CASSSLALNEAFF.